This TCR beta chain was captured in a study of shared clonotypes between healthy human individuals. Study findings and constraints: Tissues were not sampled, only blood, and their repertoires likely differ.

Trimming took off 1 base at V and 0 bases at J, with 10 bases between the two ends. CDR1 and CDR2 (germline): SGHRS, YFSETQ. The CDR3 is made up of 16 amino acids. This clone appeared a single time. Its antigen remains unidentified. The donors were all Caucasian adults (living in Nashville, Tennessee). Approximately 28,000 T cell genomes (around 320 ng DNA) went into each PBMC replicate. Spread over ten immunoSEQ deep assay plates, unsorted PBMC DNA underwent sequencing. Clones were read by immunoSEQ multiplex PCR, and TCRdb kept only the in-frame ones, dropping some. The table lists 550,000 to 600,000 clones, 70% to 80% of them singletons.

This receptor was obtained from a woman aged 40-49 years in good health. Some clones in this sample may be carry-over from other donors' samples. V is TRBV5-1 and J is TRBJ2-2; the D gene could be TRBD1 or TRBD2 (5 bases each). The material sequenced was PBMCs. The CDR3 DNA is TGCGCCAGCAGCTTGATTGAGGGGACGAACACCGGGGAGCTGTTTTTT. Encoded protein: CASSLIEGTNTGELFF.